Listed here are 7 T cell receptor beta chains from one sample, sequenced in a study of blood T cell repertoires in COVID-19. The repertoire was sequenced with immunoSEQ multiplex PCR; TCRdb's copy has only in-frame clones and lacks some. The sample includes 150,000 to 200,000 clones, just under 90% seen only once; the top ten take about an eighth. The sequenced sample consisted of peripheral blood. The receptors derive from a woman in her seventies with COVID-19, enrolled during active disease.

This clone was observed a few times. The chain joins TRBV28 to TRBJ2-5; 8 bases fit TRBD1. V lost 4 bases, J lost 5 bases, and 6 bases stayed unmatched. Germline V gene lookup returns CDR1 MDHEN and CDR2 SYDVKM. The CDR3 is 14 residues long. The CDR3 DNA reads TGTGCCAGCAGTTCAAAGACAGGGGTGGAGACCCAGTACTTC. This gives the protein CASSSKTGVETQYF.

The rearrangement links TRBV6-5 to TRBJ1-2; tentative D call: TRBD1 (6 bases). The length of the CDR3 is 13 residues. V dropped 5 bases and J dropped 7 bases, with 14 bases sitting between them. Germline V CDR1 and CDR2: MNHEY, SVGAGI. This CDR3 is CASSKQGWAGYTF. The CDR3 DNA follows: TGTGCCAGCAGTAAACAGGGATGGGCTGGCTACACCTTC.

The chain couples TRBV21-1 to TRBJ2-2; TRBD2 is the table's D call and was not checked against the DNA. TRBV21-1 is deemed a pseudogene. The CDR3 consists of 17 residues. The CDR3, as DNA: TGTGCCAGCAGCAAATTCGCCGGGAGGTCGGACACCGGGGAGCTGTTTTTT. It yields the protein CASSKFAGRSDTGELFF.

The chain links TRBV19 to TRBJ1-6, with no clear D. V dropped 2 bases and J dropped 7 bases, with 12 bases sitting between them. In germline, CDR1 is LNHDA, CDR2 SQIVND (reference sequence). The CDR3 consists of 15 residues. The CDR3 here is CASSINWAKNSPLHF. DNA for the CDR3: TGTGCCAGTAGTATAAATTGGGCCAAGAATTCACCCCTCCACTTT.

The chain links TRBV5-6 to TRBJ2-2; 12 nucleotides align to TRBD1. CDR1 and CDR2 (germline): SGHDT, YYEEEE. The CDR3 is 17 residues long. Trimming cost V 4 bases and J 5 bases; bases outside gene matches: 9. The CDR3 region is CASSPMGTGGLTGELFF. CDR3 DNA: TGTGCCAGCAGCCCGATGGGGACAGGGGGCTTGACCGGGGAGCTGTTTTTT.

This chain joins TRBV28 and TRBJ1-6; D is ambiguous. Germline CDR1 reads MDHEN; CDR2 reads SYDVKM. CDR3 length: 14 amino acids. Trimming removed 5 bases at V and 13 bases at J, with 18 bases between. The CDR3 is CASSQVGWAIPLHF. In nucleotides, the CDR3 is TGTGCCAGCAGTCAAGTGGGTTGGGCAATTCCCCTCCACTTT. Variable domain in full (rest from reference TRBV28 and TRBJ1-6): DVKVTQSSRYLVKRTGEKVFLECVQDMDHENMFWYRQDPGLGLRLIYFSYDVKMKEKGDIPEGYSVSREKKERFSLILESASTNQTSMYLCASSQVGWAIPLHFGNGTRLTVT.

This rearrangement joins TRBV5-1 to TRBJ2-1; 9 positions match TRBD1. Germline CDR1 is SGHRS and CDR2 is YFSETQ. This CDR3 has 15 residues. With 3 bases clipped from V and 4 bases from J, the junction kept 5 bases outside the gene matches. CDR3 region: CASSSTGTGYNEQFF. CDR3 nucleotide sequence: TGCGCCAGCAGCTCGACCGGGACAGGGTACAATGAGCAGTTCTTC.